The clone carrying this TCR beta chain was detected many times. Antigen: not known. The sample originates from a study of T-cell memory formation after mild COVID-19. Points from the study as a whole: Clones which contracted sat mainly in CM and EM if CD4+, and in EMRA if CD8+. Within pre-infection memory, some responding clones were found, suggesting cross-reactive memory joined.

Germline assignment: CDR1 LGHDT and CDR2 YNNKEL (reference sequence). The CDR3 contains 13 residues. Trimming removed 4 bases at V and 7 bases at J, with 14 bases between. TCRdb re-called the 5' RACE reads with MiXCR, one entry per CDR3 protein. The sample records about 290,000 distinct CDR3 sequences, around 15% being singletons. The chain uses TRBV3-1 and TRBJ2-7, with D tentatively TRBD2 (6 bases). Material for sequencing was PBMCs or a T cell subset sorted from them (not recorded which). The source of this sequence is a man younger than 30 who had mild COVID-19 (a few samples of this study predate the infection). Cell type and time point are not known. CDR3 amino acids: CASSRDSGREQYF. In DNA, the CDR3 is TGTGCCAGCAGCCGGGACTCCGGTCGAGAGCAGTACTTC.